The 3 T cell receptor beta chains given below trace back to one sample, sequenced in a study of control samples from healthy donors and cancer patients. Libraries were prepared by immunoSEQ multiplex PCR; TCRdb keeps only in-frame clonotypes and omits some of them. The sample includes about 140,000 clones, around 90% of them seen just once. Sequencing was done on a sample of blood. The receptor set was obtained from a man between 18 and 29 years old in good health.

The chain has TRBV18 and TRBJ2-5, with 9 positions matching TRBD1. The junction had 8 bases not matched to a gene; V was cut back by 4 bases and J by 5 bases. CDR3 length equals 15 residues. CDR1 and CDR2 (germline): KGHSH, LQKENI. The CDR3 nucleotides read TGTGCCAGCTCACTTACCGGGACAGGGTACGAGACCCAGTACTTC. Its translation is CASSLTGTGYETQYF.

The gene calls are TRBV27 and TRBJ2-1, with TRBD2 identical over 8 bases. V dropped 6 bases and J dropped 15; count of bases not matched to a gene: 16. This CDR3 has 14 residues. CDR1 and CDR2 from the germline V gene are MNHEY and SMNVEV (reference sequence). The CDR3 region has the DNA TGTGCCAGCAGGTTCGGGACTAGTTCCGCCATTTGGTTCTTC. Translation gives CASRFGTSSAIWFF.

This clone was detected a few times. Here the CDR3 reads CASDRDSNQPQHF. In DNA, the CDR3 is TGTGCCAGCGACAGGGATAGCAATCAGCCCCAGCATTTT. This sequence joins TRBV2 and TRBJ1-5, with 7 bases lining up with TRBD1. The CDR3 has 13 amino acids. V shed 8 bases, J shed 0 bases, and the junction held 1 base outside the gene matches. The germline CDR1 and CDR2 sequences are SNHLY and FYNNEI.